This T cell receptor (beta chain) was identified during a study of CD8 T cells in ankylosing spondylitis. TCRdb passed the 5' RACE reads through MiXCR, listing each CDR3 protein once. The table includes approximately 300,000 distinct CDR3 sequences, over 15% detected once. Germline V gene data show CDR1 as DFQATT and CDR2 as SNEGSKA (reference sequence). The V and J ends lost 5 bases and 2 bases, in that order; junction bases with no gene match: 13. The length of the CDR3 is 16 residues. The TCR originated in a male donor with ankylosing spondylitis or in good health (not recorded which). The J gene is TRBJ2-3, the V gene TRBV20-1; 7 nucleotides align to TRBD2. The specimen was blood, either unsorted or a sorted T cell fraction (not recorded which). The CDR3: CSAALGGGTSTDTQYF. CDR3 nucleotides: TGCAGTGCTGCCTTGGGCGGGGGTACTTCCACAGATACGCAGTATTTT.